This entry concerns a single TCR beta chain. This clonotype showed up just a few times. Which antigen it targets is not known. No clone much larger than this one lies a single base away; base qualities are absent. Reads for this sample came from an Illumina NovaSeq 6000. TCR cDNA was synthesized by 5'RACE template switching, which introduced a universal primer site and unique molecular identifiers. Priming of cDNA synthesis was performed from both the TCR alpha and TCR beta constant segments. Library amplification involved two PCR steps, and the second step added sample barcodes and sequencing adapters. Sequencing of libraries was done on Illumina HiSeq 2500 (2x100 bp) or NovaSeq (2x150 bp). The authors' analysis ran thus. Reads were demultiplexed and collapsed into UMI consensus sequences with MIGEC, and V(D)J alignment was performed with MiXCR. Using edgeR on replicate PBMC samples, clonotypes were called vaccine-responding if FDR was below 0.01 and the log2 fold change was above 5 up to day 15. Bulk clonotypes were assigned CD4 or CD8 identity according to which sequenced CD4 or CD8 repertoire held them at higher abundance. Using fastp trimming at Q25 and MiXCR clonotype assembly, TCRdb reanalyzed the public sequencing data and kept in-frame beta chains. Each CDR3 protein appears once, grouped with its most common genes and DNA. The V and J calls follow TCRdb's processing rather than the paper's. The sample yields some 420,000 distinct CDR3 sequences; approximately 18% were counted once. The ten most abundant clones make up around 17% of the sample.

This specimen's treatment or condition label, interpreted: live attenuated yellow fever vaccine strain. Two biological replicates of bulk PBMCs were collected at each blood-draw timepoint. A standard Ficoll-Paque protocol was used to isolate PBMCs from peripheral blood. TriZol was used to extract RNA from bulk PBMCs, from CD4 and CD8 fractions, and from dextramer-positive and dextramer-negative fractions. These data originate in a study of T cells after yellow fever vaccination (dated by TCRdb to between 2018 and 2021). Background on the whole study: The SMART-Seq v4 Ultra Low Input RNA kit was used to prepare libraries from fractions with low cell numbers. To follow T-cell clones before and after both primary and booster YFV17D yellow fever vaccination, bulk TCR alpha and beta repertoires underwent longitudinal sequencing. Two healthy male donors, one aged 18 to 29 and one aged 30 to 40 years, were included in the cohort. Bulk PBMC replicates and cell subsets were isolated from blood drawn at multiple timepoints before and after both primary and secondary immunization.

CDR1 and CDR2, looked up from the germline V gene, are LGHNA and YSLEER. V sheds 4 bases and J sheds 0 bases, leaving 17 bases between their ends. There are 17 amino acids in the CDR3, from cysteine to phenylalanine inclusive. Only CDR3 DNA remains: 51 bases, in frame from the first base. Broad study findings and their caveats: A small share of clonotypes was detected in both CD4 and CD8 compartments, with the overlap likely arising from convergent recombination. Compared with the primary T-cell response, the secondary T-cell response was weaker but faster, peaking on day 5 rather than day 15. Most clones expanded after primary vaccination (96% of CD4 and around 89% of CD8) were re-detected after the booster, suggesting that broad memory maintenance occurred. Because abundant contaminating clonotypes from the bulk population could be contained in FACS-sorted repertoires, computational filtering was required. Because only a couple of donors were included in the study, the extent to which the findings can be generalized is limited.

The rearranged segments are TRBV4-3 and TRBJ2-3; TRBD2 might be the D gene, on 6 matching bases. This sequence originates from a man aged 18 to 29 who received the YFV17D yellow fever vaccine. Sequencing used PBMCs, obtained before the yellow fever booster vaccination. The DNA reads TGCGCCAGCAGCCGCCAGACGTACCGGGGGAGCACAGATACGCAGTATTTT. Its protein reads: CASSRQTYRGSTDTQYF.